These T cell receptor beta chains were read from a single sample in a study of blood T cell repertoires in COVID-19. The table came from immunoSEQ multiplex PCR; TCRdb's copy has only in-frame clones and leaves some out. This table has 200,000 to 300,000 clones, approximately 88% appearing once. Sample: PBMCs or T cells enriched from blood (not recorded which). These receptor sequences come from a woman in her thirties or forties with acute COVID-19. CDR3s include the opening cysteine and the closing phenylalanine or tryptophan. D genes are given only for firm matches. Some rows mark clone size as missing; the rest say once, few, many or name a class of expanded clone.

j_gene	d_gene	abundance	v_gene	CDR3nt	CDR3aa
TRBJ2-2	TRBD2	.	TRBV5-4	TGTGCCAGCAGCTTGTATAGCGGGAGTCCCGGGGAGCTGTTTTTT	CASSLYSGSPGELFF
TRBJ2-7	TRBD2	.	TRBV10-3	TGTGCCATCAGTGGGGCAAGGGGAGGGTTATCCTACGAGCAGTACTTC	CAISGARGGLSYEQYF
TRBJ1-1	.	once	TRBV7-2	TGTGCCAGCAGCCGCGGGGGCGAGAACACTGAAGCTTTCTTT	CASSRGGENTEAFF
TRBJ1-4	.	.	TRBV2	TGTGCCAGCAGTTCAGGGGTTCGGGAAAAACTGTTTTTT	CASSSGVREKLFF
TRBJ1-2	.	.	TRBV7-9	TGTGCCAGCAGCCTGTCTCACTCAAGTGTGAGGTATGGCTACACCTTC	CASSLSHSSVRYGYTF
TRBJ2-2	TRBD2	.	TRBV15	TGTGCCACCAGCAGAGAACTAGCGGGGATCACCGGGGAGCTGTTTTTT	CATSRELAGITGELFF
TRBJ1-1	TRBD1	.	TRBV7-9	TGTGCCAGCAGCTTACCGCGACAGGGAAGGAGTAATGAAGCTTTCTTT	CASSLPRQGRSNEAFF
TRBJ1-4	.	.	TRBV6-5	TGTGCCAGCAGTTACGGGGAGGGTTGGAGGGAAAAACTGTTTTTT	CASSYGEGWREKLFF
TRBJ1-6	.	once	TRBV5-6	TGTGCCAGCAGCTTGGACAGGTCGCGTTCACCCCTCCACTTT	CASSLDRSRSPLHF
TRBJ1-2	TRBD1	.	TRBV4-3	TGCGCCAGCAGCCAAGACTCAGCCTCAGGGGGGCGAGGCTACACCTTC	CASSQDSASGGRGYTF
TRBJ1-1	TRBD1	.	TRBV18	TGTGCCAGCTCTCCTAAACAGGGGTTGGGGACTGAAGCTTTCTTT	CASSPKQGLGTEAFF
TRBJ2-7	TRBD2	.	TRBV2	TGTGCCAGCAGTGATGCTAGCGGGGGTCACTCCTACGAGCAGTACTTC	CASSDASGGHSYEQYF
TRBJ2-7	TRBD1	.	TRBV7-6	TGTGCCAGCAGCTTCGGGGACAGCTCCTACGAGCAGTACTTC	CASSFGDSSYEQYF
TRBJ2-5	TRBD1	.	TRBV2	TGTGCCAGCATCAAGTCGGGACAGGGTAAAGAGACCCAGTACTTC	CASIKSGQGKETQYF
TRBJ2-1	TRBD1	.	TRBV5-6	TGTGCCAGCAGCTTGGACAGGGGGAGGAATGAGCAGTTCTTC	CASSLDRGRNEQFF
TRBJ2-5	TRBD2	.	TRBV29-1	TGCAGCGTACCCTCAAGCGGGAGAACCCTAGAGACCCAGTACTTC	CSVPSSGRTLETQYF
TRBJ2-5	TRBD1	.	TRBV9	TGTGCCAGCAGCAGGACAGGGGGCTCGGGCGAGACCCAGTACTTC	CASSRTGGSGETQYF
TRBJ1-2	.	few	TRBV30	TGTGCCCTCCTCCGGGGTAACTATGGCTACACCTTC	CALLRGNYGYTF
TRBJ1-2	TRBD1	.	TRBV19	TGTGCCAGTAGTATGCGGCAGGGGGGTAGCTACACCTTC	CASSMRQGGSYTF
TRBJ2-3	.	.	TRBV5-6	TGTGCCAGCAGCTCCCTGCGGGGAGCGAGCACAGATACGCAGTATTTT	CASSSLRGASTDTQYF
TRBJ2-3	.	once	TRBV13	TGTGCCAGCAGCTTCCGCGGGCGCACAGATACGCAGTATTTT	CASSFRGRTDTQYF
TRBJ2-2	TRBD2	once	TRBV7-8	TGTGCCAGCAGCTTAGGAGCGGGGTCGAGGGCCGGGGAGCTGTTTTTT	CASSLGAGSRAGELFF
TRBJ2-3	TRBD2	few	TRBV4-2	TGTGCCAGCAGCCAAGATCCGACTAGCGGGGGGCCGGACACAGATACGCAGTATTTT	CASSQDPTSGGPDTDTQYF
TRBJ1-5	.	.	TRBV6-5	TGTGCCAGCACCCCCCGAGGCTTCGGCAATCAGCCCCAGCATTTT	CASTPRGFGNQPQHF
TRBJ1-5	TRBD1	.	TRBV10-1	TGCGCCATCGCTAACGGGACAGGGGATCAGCCCCAGCATTTT	CAIANGTGDQPQHF
TRBJ2-1	TRBD1	.	TRBV6-2/TRBV6-3	TGTGCCAGCAGTTACTCGAGGGACAGGGGGCTGGTAAATCGCAATGAGCAGTTCTTC	CASSYSRDRGLVNRNEQFF
TRBJ2-6	TRBD1	.	TRBV2	TGTGCCAGCAGTGGTGGTTGGGTAATCGGACAGGGGAGTATCGGGGTCCTGACTTTC	CASSGGWVIGQGSIGVLTF
TRBJ1-1	.	.	TRBV6-5	TGTGCCAGCAGTACAAGAGGTATTGAAGCTTTCTTT	CASSTRGIEAFF
TRBJ1-3	.	.	TRBV4-1	TGCGCCAGCAGCCAGGCCTCGGGGGGGCTCGGAAACACCATATATTTT	CASSQASGGLGNTIYF
TRBJ1-5	.	.	TRBV19	TGTGCCAGTAGTATTATACAGGGCGGCAATCAGCCCCAGCATTTT	CASSIIQGGNQPQHF
TRBJ1-5	TRBD1	.	TRBV19	TGTGCCAGTAGTATCCGGGACAGCCCTAATCAGCCCCAGCATTTT	CASSIRDSPNQPQHF
TRBJ2-1	TRBD2	once	TRBV9	TGTGCCAGCAGCGTCCCCTCTAGCGGGAGCTCCTACAATGAGCAGTTCTTC	CASSVPSSGSSYNEQFF
TRBJ2-2	TRBD2	.	TRBV7-8	TGTGCCAGCACCCTACACGAGGTAGCGGGGGCCACCGGGGAGCTGTTTTTT	CASTLHEVAGATGELFF
TRBJ1-5	TRBD1	.	TRBV5-8	TGTGCCAGCAGCTTGGTTACAGGGGTCCCCAATAGCAATCAGCCCCAGCATTTT	CASSLVTGVPNSNQPQHF
TRBJ1-5	.	.	TRBV19	TGTGCCAGTAGTTCCGACTTTGGCAATCAGCCCCAGCATTTT	CASSSDFGNQPQHF
TRBJ1-4	.	.	TRBV5-4	TGTGCCAGCAGCGCGTGGGCGTCGGCTAATGAAAAACTGTTTTTT	CASSAWASANEKLFF
TRBJ2-5	.	.	TRBV5-1	TGCGCCAGCAGCTTGGGGGCAGGGTTGGGAGAGACCCAGTACTTC	CASSLGAGLGETQYF
TRBJ1-2	.	once	TRBV4-2	TGTGCCAGCAGCCCCGGCCGCCGGGAAAGTGGCTACACCTTC	CASSPGRRESGYTF
TRBJ1-3	TRBD1	.	TRBV2	TGTGCCAGCAGTGACGTTAAGGACAGGGTGTCTGGAAACACCATATATTTT	CASSDVKDRVSGNTIYF
TRBJ2-3	TRBD2	.	TRBV6-6	TGTGCCAGCAGTTACTCCGCGGGGGTCAACACAGATACGCAGTATTTT	CASSYSAGVNTDTQYF
TRBJ1-1	.	.	TRBV6-2/TRBV6-3	TGTGCCAGCAGTTACGGGGGGTGGCCTGAAGCTTTCTTT	CASSYGGWPEAFF